This T cell receptor beta chain was retrieved from a study of blood T cell repertoires in COVID-19 (dated by TCRdb to 2019 to 2021). With respect to the entire study: Collaborator samples came from the United States, Italy and Spain and covered acute and convalescent phases of COVID-19. Nearly every sample came with metadata listing a de-identified subject ID, COVID-19 status, age in years and sex. Samples came from the ongoing ImmuneRACE study (first 160 participants) plus 1,254 subjects from 6 global collaborators. The dataset comprised deeply sampled blood TCRbeta repertoires from subjects exposed to, actively infected with, or recovered from COVID-19. The material from the prospective study consisted of cDNA or gDNA derived from T cells, B-cell-depleted T cells, or PBMCs. Where available, HLA class I and class II types were obtained from metadata supplied by the sample provider rather than from assay-based typing. A freely available public database, intended as a resource for researchers studying the immune response to SARS-CoV-2, is where the repertoires were released.

The germline V gene (reference sequence) yields GTSNPN for CDR1 and SVGIG for CDR2. Between the V and J ends, shortened by 1 base and 0 bases respectively, the junction contains 6 bases. The CDR3 holds 14 amino acids from the cysteine to the phenylalanine. The entry retains the CDR3 DNA only, 42 bases that are in frame from base 1. This clone was observed a few times. The antigen this receptor binds is unknown. Per-base qualities were not stored, and no clone one base away is much larger. The paper as a whole reports these results and caveats: How much clinical and demographic metadata was included differed by source and by participant, and the metadata was provided uncurated.

Whole blood was collected in K2EDTA tubes by collaborating institutions according to the institutions' own protocols. For TCRbeta analysis, collaborators shipped samples as frozen whole blood, isolated PBMCs, or DNA extracted from either of those sample types. The immunoSEQ Assay, a bias-controlled multiplex PCR, was used to amplify TCRbeta CDR3 regions from genomic DNA. Concerning the study's data processing: Within the assay, amplification of reference gene primers was used to estimate how many nucleated cells each sample contained. To quantify the absolute abundance of each unique TCRbeta CDR3 rearrangement, sequence reads were collapsed and filtered. For each sample, productive Simpson clonality was calculated as the square root of Simpson's diversity index over productive rearrangements. The table was pulled from immuneACCESS by TCRdb, which kept in-frame rearrangements only. Such tables lose some clones; where checked, under half of the loss comes from unresolved V genes, and the rest has no known cause. V, J and clone size were drawn from that table, and D and trimming were deduced from the DNA. The sample has 150,000 to 200,000 clones on record, 88% of them singletons. The ten most abundant clones make up around 4.8% of the sample.

The receptor was isolated from a human donor in a cohort sampled during active COVID-19. The sequencing sample was made of peripheral blood. Rearrangement joined TRBV30 to TRBJ1-4; tentative D gene TRBD1, with 5 bases matching. The CDR3 here reads CAWSGQTTNEKLFF. DNA sequence: TGTGCCTGGAGTGGACAGACAACTAATGAAAAACTGTTTTTT.